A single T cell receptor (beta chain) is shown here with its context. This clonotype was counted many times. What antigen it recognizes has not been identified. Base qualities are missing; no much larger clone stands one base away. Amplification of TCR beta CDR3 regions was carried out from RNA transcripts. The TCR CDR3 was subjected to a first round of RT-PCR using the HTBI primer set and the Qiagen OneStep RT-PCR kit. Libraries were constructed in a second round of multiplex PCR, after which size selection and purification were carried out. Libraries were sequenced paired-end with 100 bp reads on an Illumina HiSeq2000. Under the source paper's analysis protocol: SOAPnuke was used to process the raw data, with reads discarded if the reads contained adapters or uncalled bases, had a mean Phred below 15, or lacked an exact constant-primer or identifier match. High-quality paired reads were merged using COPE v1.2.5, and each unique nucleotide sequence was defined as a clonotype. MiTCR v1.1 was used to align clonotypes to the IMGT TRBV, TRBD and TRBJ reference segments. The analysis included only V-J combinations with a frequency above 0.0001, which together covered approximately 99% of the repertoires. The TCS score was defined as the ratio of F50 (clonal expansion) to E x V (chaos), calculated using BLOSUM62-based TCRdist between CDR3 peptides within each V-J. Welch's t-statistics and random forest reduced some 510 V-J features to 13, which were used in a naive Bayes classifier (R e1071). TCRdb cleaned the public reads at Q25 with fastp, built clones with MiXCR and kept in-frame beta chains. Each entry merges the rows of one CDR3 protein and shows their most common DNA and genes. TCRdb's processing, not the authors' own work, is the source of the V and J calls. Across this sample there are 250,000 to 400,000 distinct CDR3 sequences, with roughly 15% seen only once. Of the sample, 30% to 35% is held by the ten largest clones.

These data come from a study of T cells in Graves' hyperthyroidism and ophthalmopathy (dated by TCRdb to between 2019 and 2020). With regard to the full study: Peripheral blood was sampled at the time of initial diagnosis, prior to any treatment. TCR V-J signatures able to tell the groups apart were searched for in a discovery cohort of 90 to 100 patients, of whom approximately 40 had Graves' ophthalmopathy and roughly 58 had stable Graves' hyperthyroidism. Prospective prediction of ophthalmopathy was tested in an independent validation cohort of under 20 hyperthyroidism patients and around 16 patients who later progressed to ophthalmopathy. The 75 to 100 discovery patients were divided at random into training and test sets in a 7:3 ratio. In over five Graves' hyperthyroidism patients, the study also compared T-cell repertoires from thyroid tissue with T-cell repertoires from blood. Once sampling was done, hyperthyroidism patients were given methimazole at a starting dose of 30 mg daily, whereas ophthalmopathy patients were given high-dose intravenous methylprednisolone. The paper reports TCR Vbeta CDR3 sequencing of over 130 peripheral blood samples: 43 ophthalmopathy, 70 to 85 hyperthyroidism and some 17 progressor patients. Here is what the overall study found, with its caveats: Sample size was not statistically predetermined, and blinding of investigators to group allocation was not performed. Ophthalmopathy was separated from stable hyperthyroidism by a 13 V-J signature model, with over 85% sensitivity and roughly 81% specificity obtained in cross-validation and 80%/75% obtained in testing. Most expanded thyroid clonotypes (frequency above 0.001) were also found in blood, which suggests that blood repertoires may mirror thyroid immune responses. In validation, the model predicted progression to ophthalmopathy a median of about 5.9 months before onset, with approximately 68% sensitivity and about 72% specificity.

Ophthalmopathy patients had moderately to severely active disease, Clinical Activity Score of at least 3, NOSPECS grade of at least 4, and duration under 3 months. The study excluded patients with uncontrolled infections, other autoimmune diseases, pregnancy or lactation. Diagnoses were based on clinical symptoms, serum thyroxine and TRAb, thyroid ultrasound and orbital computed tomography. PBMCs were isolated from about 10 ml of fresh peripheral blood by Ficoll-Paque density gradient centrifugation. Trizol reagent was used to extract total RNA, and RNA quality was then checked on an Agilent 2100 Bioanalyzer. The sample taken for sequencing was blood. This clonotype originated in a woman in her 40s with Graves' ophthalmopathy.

The CDR3 region: CSAGTLNYGYTF. In nucleotide form, the sequence is TGCAGTGCTGGGACCCTTAACTATGGCTACACCTTC. This chain joins TRBV20-1 to TRBJ1-2, with a tentative D gene TRBD1 over 5 matching bases. From its cysteine to its phenylalanine, the CDR3 spans 12 amino acids. Just CDR3 DNA is preserved here, 36 bases in frame from base 1. V and J are truncated by 5 bases and 1 base respectively, leaving an intervening sequence of 8 bases. CDR1 and CDR2 were assigned from the germline V gene (reference sequence) as DFQATT and SNEGSKA.